Below are 23 T cell receptor beta chains sequenced from a single sample in a study of cytomegalovirus exposure and HLA in healthy donors. The PCR employed 60 Vbeta primers together with 13 Jbeta primers. Method: immunoSEQ multiplex PCR; TCRdb's copy keeps in-frame clones and lacks some. The sample consists of about 180,000 clones, around 79% of them appearing once. Sequenced sample: PBMCs. The receptors stem from a woman aged 50 to 65 in good health and CMV-seronegative.

The rearrangement uses TRBV2 and TRBJ1-2, with a weak D call TRBD1 (6 bases). V gave up 7 bases and J gave up 7 bases, with 19 bases separating them. The germline CDR1 and CDR2 sequences are SNHLY and FYNNEI. The CDR3 spans 14 residues. In DNA, the CDR3 is TGTGCCAGCATTGGACAGCGAAGCTTCGGTGGCTACACCTTC. Translated, it gives CASIGQRSFGGYTF. Full variable domain (missing parts from reference TRBV2 and TRBJ1-2): EPEVTQTPSHQVTQMGQEVILRCVPISNHLYFYWYRQILGQKVEFLVSFYNNEISEKSEIFDDQFSVERPDGSNFTLKIRSTKLEDSAMYFCASIGQRSFGGYTFGSGTRLTVV.

The V gene is TRBV28, the J gene TRBJ1-4; the match to TRBD1 covers 7 bases. The CDR3 contains 14 residues. CDR1 and CDR2 from the germline V gene are MDHEN and SYDVKM. With 7 bases clipped from V and 7 bases from J, the junction kept 9 bases outside the gene matches. In DNA, the CDR3 is TGTGCCAGCACTCTAGGGGGCGCCCGTGAAAAACTGTTTTTT. It codes for CASTLGGAREKLFF.

The chain employs TRBV10-3 and TRBJ2-7; possible D gene TRBD1, 5 bases. Trimming took 5 bases from V and 6 from J, leaving 14 bases between them. The CDR3 loop spans 13 amino acids. CDR1 ENHRY and CDR2 SYGVKD come from the germline V gene. CDR3 DNA: TGTGCCATCAGTCCGCTTCAGGGTCCCGAGCAGTACTTC. Protein: CAISPLQGPEQYF.

V is TRBV7-2 and J is TRBJ2-7, with 8 positions matching TRBD2. Trimming cost V 4 bases and J 4 bases; bases outside gene matches: 9. The germline V gene has CDR1 SGHTA and CDR2 FQGNSA. The CDR3 runs 15 residues. The CDR3 nucleotides are TGTGCCAGCAGCTCAATCACGGGGGGGCATTACGAGCAGTACTTC. It translates to CASSSITGGHYEQYF.

The rearrangement uses TRBV27 and TRBJ2-3; TRBD2 agrees at 12 bases. The CDR3 runs to 15 residues. Germline assignment: CDR1 MNHEY and CDR2 SMNVEV (reference sequence). Losses at the gene ends were 6 bases for V and 6 bases for J; bases not matched to a gene: 7. Here the CDR3 DNA reads TGTGCCAGCAGCTCCTCTAGCGGGAGGGTGGATACGCAGTATTTT. Translation gives CASSSSSGRVDTQYF.

The chain links TRBV7-6 to TRBJ1-4; D call uncertain. The CDR3 extends over 15 amino acids. V lost 2 bases and J lost 0, with 7 bases in between. Germline lookup yields CDR1 SGHVS and CDR2 FNYEAQ. The DNA for the CDR3 is TGTGCCAGCAGCTTAATGGAGGCAACTAATGAAAAACTGTTTTTT. It specifies CASSLMEATNEKLFF.

V usage is TRBV27 and J usage is TRBJ1-2, with 10 bases matching TRBD1. CDR1 is MNHEY, CDR2 SMNVEV, per germline (reference sequence). The CDR3 runs 16 residues. Losses at the gene ends were 0 bases for V and 6 bases for J; bases not matched to a gene: 7. The CDR3 bases are TGTGCCAGCAGTTTATCAAGGACAGGGGGATTCAATGGCTACACCTTC. Its translation is CASSLSRTGGFNGYTF.

The gene calls are TRBV10-3 and TRBJ1-6, with 8 bases lining up with TRBD1. Trimming took 3 bases from V and 5 from J; bases not matched to a gene: 9. This CDR3 has 17 residues. Per the germline V gene, CDR1 is ENHRY and CDR2 is SYGVKD. The chain's CDR3 is CAISDPTRTGHNSPLHF. The CDR3 DNA is TGTGCCATCAGTGACCCTACCAGGACAGGGCATAATTCACCCCTCCACTTT.

V and J are TRBV15 and TRBJ2-3, with 7 bases lining up with TRBD2. The CDR3 consists of 16 residues. CDR1 LNHNV and CDR2 YYDKDF come from the germline V gene (reference sequence). With 1 base clipped from V and 1 base from J, the junction kept 5 bases outside the gene matches. CDR3 residues: CATSRAAGVGTDTQYF. In DNA form, the CDR3 reads TGTGCCACCAGCAGAGCGGCGGGGGTGGGCACAGATACGCAGTATTTT.

The chain couples TRBV6-4 to TRBJ1-6, with 10 bases matching TRBD1. Germline CDR1 reads MRHNA; CDR2 reads SNTAGT. The CDR3 loop spans 16 amino acids. V shed 2 bases and J 7 bases; nucleotides not matched to a gene: 5. The CDR3 protein is CASSDPLTGGNSPLHF. In nucleotides, the CDR3 is TGTGCCAGCAGTGACCCATTGACAGGGGGCAATTCACCCCTCCACTTT.

The chain is built from TRBV4-1 and TRBJ2-1; 10 bases fit TRBD2. Germline assignment: CDR1 MGHRA and CDR2 YSYEKL. The length of the CDR3 is 15 residues. Trimming cost V 4 bases and J 7 bases; bases outside gene matches: 7. CDR3 nucleotide sequence: TGCGCCAGCAGCCCCACTAGCGGGGCTTTGAATGAGCAGTTCTTC. It is translated as CASSPTSGALNEQFF.

This chain links TRBV10-1 with TRBJ2-1; D possibly corresponds to TRBD1 (5 bases). Trimming took off 0 bases at V and 3 bases at J, with 15 bases between the two ends. The germline V gene encodes CDR1 WNHNN and CDR2 SYGVQD (reference sequence). The length of the CDR3 is 17 residues. CDR3 region: CASSESEETARYNEQFF. CDR3 coding DNA: TGCGCCAGCAGTGAGTCCGAGGAGACAGCTCGCTACAATGAGCAGTTCTTC.

This chain connects TRBV2 to TRBJ2-5; 13 bases fit TRBD2. V dropped 4 bases and J dropped 11; count of bases not matched to a gene: 10. This CDR3 comprises 15 residues. The germline gives CDR1 SNHLY, CDR2 FYNNEI. The CDR3 is CASSVPGTSGIEQYF. The CDR3 DNA reads as TGTGCCAGCAGTGTTCCCGGGACTAGCGGGATAGAGCAGTACTTC.

V gene TRBV28 combines with J gene TRBJ2-7, with a weak D call TRBD1 (6 bases). Trimming took off 6 bases at V and 3 bases at J, with 15 bases between the two ends. Germline V gene data show CDR1 as MDHEN and CDR2 as SYDVKM. The CDR3 is 14 residues long. The CDR3 sequence is CASRDLDSRYEQYF. The DNA of the CDR3 is TGTGCCAGCAGGGACTTGGACAGCCGCTACGAGCAGTACTTC.

This clone was seen a few times. The gene calls are TRBV19 and TRBJ2-7; D is unclear. Germline CDR1 reads LNHDA; CDR2 reads SQIVND (reference sequence). V lost 6 bases, J lost 1 base, and 13 bases lay in between. The CDR3 consists of 14 residues. The CDR3 spells CASSASGWSYEQYF. The CDR3 DNA sequence: TGTGCCAGTAGCGCTTCAGGATGGTCCTACGAGCAGTACTTC.

The genes are TRBV7-3 and TRBJ2-2; 8 bases are a match to TRBD2. V gave up 5 bases and J gave up 1 base; unmatched junction bases: 6. The CDR3 is 16 amino acids. Germline V gene data show CDR1 as SGHTA and CDR2 as FQGTGA. CDR3 sequence reads: CASSPFSGRNTGELFF. As DNA, the CDR3 is TGTGCCAGCAGCCCCTTCAGCGGGAGGAACACCGGGGAGCTGTTTTTT.

This clone was observed a few times. CDR3 nucleotides: TGTGCCAGCAGCGTCGGACTAGCGGGAGGGCCGAGGTCCTACAATGAGCAGTTCTTC. Protein sequence: CASSVGLAGGPRSYNEQFF. This chain joins TRBV9 and TRBJ2-1, with 15 bases fitting TRBD2. The CDR3 extends over 19 amino acids. Trimming at V came to 2 bases and at J to 1 base, leaving 7 bases not matched to a gene. Germline V gene lookup returns CDR1 SGDLS and CDR2 YYNGEE.

The chain is built from TRBV7-3 and TRBJ1-2, with TRBD1 identical over 9 bases. Germline trimming cut 5 bases from V and 4 bases from J; bases unmatched to any gene: 14. Germline V CDR1 and CDR2: SGHTA, FQGTGA. The CDR3 runs 17 residues. The CDR3 coding sequence is TGTGCCAGCAGCCCCACGGCGGGACAGGGAAACGTCTATGGCTACACCTTC. This translates into CASSPTAGQGNVYGYTF. The variable domain in full, completed from reference TRBV7-3 and TRBJ1-2, reads GAGVSQTPSNKVTEKGKYVELRCDPISGHTALYWYRQSLGQGPEFLIYFQGTGAADDSGLPNDRFFAVRPEGSVSTLKIQRTERGDSAVYLCASSPTAGQGNVYGYTFGSGTRLTVV.

The CDR3 loop reads CASSLLADPYEQYF. CDR3 DNA sequence: TGTGCCAGCAGCCTGCTAGCGGATCCCTACGAGCAGTACTTC. The chain combines TRBV27 with TRBJ2-7, with 7 bases aligning to TRBD2. V shed 6 bases and J 2 bases; nucleotides not matched to a gene: 7. Germline V gene lookup returns CDR1 MNHEY and CDR2 SMNVEV (reference sequence). CDR3 length: 14 amino acids.

This clone came up once. The chain's CDR3 is CATSLTGREQYF. CDR3 nucleotides: TGTGCCACTTCCTTGACAGGGCGGGAGCAGTACTTC. The rearrangement links TRBV10-3 to TRBJ2-7; 7 nucleotides match TRBD1. Germline V gives CDR1 ENHRY, CDR2 SYGVKD. J gave up 7 bases and V 10 bases, and 10 bases lay outside the gene matches. The CDR3 is made up of 12 amino acids.

The genes are TRBV2 and TRBJ2-5; 10 bases agree with TRBD2. Germline V lookup: CDR1 SNHLY, CDR2 FYNNEI. V was pared by 8 bases and J by 2 bases, with 8 bases of the junction left unmatched. The CDR3 sequence is 15 residues long. The CDR3: CASCSAGGRQETQYF. The CDR3 DNA reads TGTGCCAGCTGCTCAGCGGGGGGGCGTCAAGAGACCCAGTACTTC.

This clone was recorded only once. The chain carries TRBV7-9 and TRBJ2-5, with D possibly TRBD2 on 5 matching bases. The CDR3 runs 14 residues. Trimming took off 2 bases at V and 5 bases at J, with 12 bases between the two ends. Per germline, CDR1 SEHNR and CDR2 FQNEAQ (reference sequence). The CDR3 region has the DNA TGTGCCAGCAGCTTACGTGGTAGGGAGGAGACCCAGTACTTC. Translated: CASSLRGREETQYF.

The chain couples TRBV29-1 to TRBJ2-7, with TRBD2 matching over 11 bases. CDR3 size: 13 residues. Germline CDR1 reads SQVTM; CDR2 reads ANQGSEA. Unmatched junction bases numbered 3, after V lost 5 bases and J lost 3 bases. CDR3 residues: CSVSTSGGYEQYF. In nucleotides, the CDR3 is TGCAGCGTTTCAACTAGCGGGGGCTACGAGCAGTACTTC.